These T cell receptor beta chains were read from a single sample in a study of technical replicates of blood from several donors. Using immunoSEQ multiplex PCR, the repertoire was profiled, and TCRdb retains in-frame clones only, with some absent. Among 65,000 to 95,000 clones listed, approximately 97% were seen once. The sequenced material came from T cells isolated from PBMCs. The receptors here all came from a human donor in good health. Both conserved end residues are part of each CDR3. Each record gives: CDR3 protein, CDR3 DNA, V gene, D gene, J gene, clone size. D genes are given only for firm matches. The size entry is marked missing in some rows and otherwise reads once, few, many or a size class.

CDR3: CASSSREGGSYEQYF; DNA: TGTGCCAGCAGTTCGAGGGAGGGAGGCTCCTACGAGCAGTACTTC; V: TRBV6-5; D: TRBD2; J: TRBJ2-7; size: .
CDR3: CSVETRLSTDTQYF; DNA: TGCAGCGTTGAAACTAGGCTTAGCACAGATACGCAGTATTTT; V: TRBV29-1; D: .; J: TRBJ2-3; size: .
CDR3: CASSRETSGADTQYF; DNA: TGTGCCAGCAGTCGAGAGACTAGCGGGGCAGATACGCAGTATTTT; V: TRBV6-1; D: TRBD2; J: TRBJ2-3; size: .
CDR3: CASSLVSLVKGATLHF; DNA: TGCGCCAGCAGCTTGGTTAGTTTGGTTAAGGGGGCGACCCTCCACTTT; V: TRBV5-1; D: TRBD1; J: TRBJ1-6; size: .
CDR3: CASSLEGGTRSYNEQFF; DNA: TGTGCCAGCAGCCTAGAGGGGGGGACTAGGTCCTACAATGAGCAGTTCTTC; V: TRBV4-2; D: TRBD2; J: TRBJ2-1; size: once
CDR3: CASRGSGGGANYNEQFF; DNA: TGTGCCAGCAGGGGGTCTGGCGGGGGGGCCAACTACAATGAGCAGTTCTTC; V: TRBV2; D: TRBD2; J: TRBJ2-1; size: .
CDR3: CAFFDGGAADTQYF; DNA: TGTGCCTTCTTCGACGGGGGGGCCGCAGATACGCAGTATTTT; V: TRBV27; D: TRBD2; J: TRBJ2-3; size: .
CDR3: CASLRGGTNEKLFF; DNA: TGTGCCAGCCTGAGGGGGGGGACTAATGAAAAACTGTTTTTT; V: TRBV7-2; D: .; J: TRBJ1-4; size: .
CDR3: CASSLSAGGLSGANVLTF; DNA: TGTGCCAGCAGTTTATCGGCAGGGGGCCTTTCTGGGGCCAACGTCCTGACTTTC; V: TRBV28; D: TRBD1; J: TRBJ2-6; size: .
CDR3: CASSFGTGGGVGNEKLFF; DNA: TGTGCCAGCAGTTTCGGGACAGGGGGGGGAGTGGGTAATGAAAAACTGTTTTTT; V: TRBV28; D: TRBD1; J: TRBJ1-4; size: once
CDR3: CASSSGLVGETQYF; DNA: TGTGCCAGCAGTTCCGGACTAGTCGGGGAGACCCAGTACTTC; V: TRBV28; D: TRBD2; J: TRBJ2-5; size: .
CDR3: CASSYSGQSPYEQYF; DNA: TGTGCCAGCAGTTACTCGGGACAGAGTCCCTACGAGCAGTACTTC; V: TRBV6-5; D: TRBD1; J: TRBJ2-7; size: .
CDR3: CASSRQGMNTEAFF; DNA: TGTGCCAGCAGTAGACAGGGGATGAACACTGAAGCTTTCTTT; V: TRBV28; D: TRBD1; J: TRBJ1-1; size: .
CDR3: CASSLGTGGYEQYF; DNA: TGCGCCAGCAGCTTGGGGACAGGGGGCTACGAGCAGTACTTC; V: TRBV5-1; D: TRBD1; J: TRBJ2-7; size: .
CDR3: CASSPGLASPYNEQFF; DNA: TGTGCCAGCAGCCCCGGACTAGCAAGTCCCTACAATGAGCAGTTCTTC; V: TRBV7-9; D: TRBD2; J: TRBJ2-1; size: .
CDR3: CASSSTWDIFSGNTIYF; DNA: TGTGCCAGCAGCTCGACCTGGGACATTTTCTCTGGAAACACCATATATTTT; V: TRBV5-6; D: .; J: TRBJ1-3; size: .
CDR3: CASSLYPGTGNQPQHF; DNA: TGCGCCAGCAGCTTGTACCCCGGGACAGGGAATCAGCCCCAGCATTTT; V: TRBV5-1; D: TRBD1; J: TRBJ1-5; size: .
CDR3: CASTPSRGAIGTDTQYF; DNA: TGTGCCAGCACTCCTTCTCGGGGGGCAATAGGCACAGATACGCAGTATTTT; V: TRBV27; D: .; J: TRBJ2-3; size: once
CDR3: CAWESRGYGYTF; DNA: TGTGCCTGGGAGTCCCGAGGCTATGGCTACACCTTC; V: TRBV30; D: .; J: TRBJ1-2; size: once
CDR3: CASSGTGGGLYGYTF; DNA: TGCGCCAGCAGCGGGACAGGGGGTGGACTCTATGGCTACACCTTC; V: TRBV5-1; D: TRBD1; J: TRBJ1-2; size: .
CDR3: CASSAGTGAYEQYF; DNA: TGTGCCAGCAGCGCAGGGACAGGGGCCTACGAGCAGTACTTC; V: TRBV6-1; D: TRBD1; J: TRBJ2-7; size: .
CDR3: CASSEGQGPAYEQYF; DNA: TGTGCCAGCAGTGAAGGGCAGGGGCCAGCCTACGAGCAGTACTTC; V: TRBV2; D: .; J: TRBJ2-7; size: .
CDR3: CASSHELAENTGELFF; DNA: TGTGCCAGCAGCCACGAACTAGCGGAGAACACCGGGGAGCTGTTTTTT; V: TRBV5-4; D: TRBD2; J: TRBJ2-2; size: .
CDR3: CASRSTYGNTIYF; DNA: TGTGCCAGCAGGTCCACCTATGGAAACACCATATATTTT; V: TRBV7-8; D: .; J: TRBJ1-3; size: .
CDR3: CASSQVPTWDSNYNEQFF; DNA: TGCGCCAGCAGCCAAGTTCCCACCTGGGACAGTAATTACAATGAGCAGTTCTTC; V: TRBV4-1; D: TRBD1; J: TRBJ2-1; size: once
CDR3: CASSLLPGTGLVQETQYF; DNA: TGTGCCAGCAGCTTACTACCCGGGACAGGGCTGGTCCAAGAGACCCAGTACTTC; V: TRBV7-8; D: TRBD1; J: TRBJ2-5; size: .
CDR3: CASSQPQGKGAITGANVLTF; DNA: TGCGCCAGCAGCCAACCCCAGGGGAAGGGGGCGATCACTGGGGCCAACGTCCTGACTTTC; V: TRBV4-1; D: TRBD1; J: TRBJ2-6; size: .